The rows below give T cell receptor beta chains drawn from one sample of a study of post-analysis software for immune sequencing data. TCRdb passed the PCR reads through MiXCR, listing each CDR3 protein once. The data show 400,000 to 500,000 distinct CDR3 sequences, 30% to 45% seen once. The sample was blood. The receptors here all came from a girl aged 2-10 years with multiple sclerosis. Both conserved end residues are part of each CDR3. The D gene is left open where the match is weak. Some rows have no size entry. The others give once, few or many, or a class for an expanded clone.

CDR3	DNA	D	J	V	length	size
CASSLSYSAVSSTDTQYF	TGTGCCAGCAGCTTGTCATATAGCGCCGTTTCTAGCACAGATACGCAGTATTTT	-	TRBJ2-3	TRBV5-8	18	-
CSAVAGETQYF	TGCAGTGCTGTAGCCGGGGAGACCCAGTACTTC	-	TRBJ2-5	TRBV20-1	11	-
CASRLGANQPQHF	TGTGCCAGCAGATTGGGCGCAAATCAGCCCCAGCATTTT	-	TRBJ1-5	TRBV7-2	13	once
CNVERQLSNTEAFF	TGCAACGTTGAACGACAGTTATCGAACACTGAAGCTTTCTTT	-	TRBJ1-1	TRBV29-1	14	-
CASSFYYVGVSSYEQYF	TGTGCCAGCAGTTTTTATTACGTGGGGGTGAGCTCCTACGAGCAGTACTTC	-	TRBJ2-7	TRBV28	17	-
CSGGESYTF	TGCAGCGGAGGGGAGAGCTACACCTTC	-	TRBJ1-2	TRBV29-1	9	-
CASSSSTLRAGGQETQYF	TGTGCCAGCAGTTCCTCTACCCTTCGAGCGGGAGGCCAAGAGACCCAGTACTTC	TRBD2	TRBJ2-5	TRBV28	18	few
CASSNPDRAFEQYF	TGTGCCAGCAGTAACCCGGACAGGGCATTCGAGCAGTACTTC	TRBD1	TRBJ2-7	TRBV28	14	few
CASSPPTGYLTEAFF	TGTGCCAGCAGCCCCCCGACAGGGTATTTGACTGAAGCTTTCTTT	TRBD1	TRBJ1-1	TRBV7-9	15	-
CSARGATLSATNEKLFF	TGCAGTGCTCGGGGGGCCACGCTTTCAGCAACTAATGAAAAACTGTTTTTT	-	TRBJ1-4	TRBV20-1	17	-
CASSVTGGIAGYGYTF	TGTGCCAGCAGCGTGACAGGGGGCATAGCCGGCTATGGCTACACCTTC	TRBD1	TRBJ1-2	TRBV13	16	-
CSGDSNEQFF	TGCAGCGGGGATTCTAATGAGCAGTTCTTC	-	TRBJ2-1	TRBV29-1	10	-
CASSPTGTNSNQPQHF	TGTGCCAGCAGCCCCACAGGGACAAATAGCAATCAGCCCCAGCATTTT	-	TRBJ1-5	TRBV7-2	16	-
CSVEDLVHRDSCNEQFF	TGCAGCGTTGAAGATCTAGTCCACAGGGATTCCTGCAATGAGCAGTTCTTC	-	TRBJ2-1	TRBV29-1	17	-
CSAQMVYSYEQYF	TGCAGCGCCCAAATGGTCTACTCCTACGAGCAGTACTTC	-	TRBJ2-7	TRBV29-1	13	-
CSAITTGPSPLHF	TGCAGTGCGATTACGACAGGACCTTCACCCCTCCACTTT	-	TRBJ1-6	TRBV20-1	13	few
CSERDGNSNEQFF	TGCAGTGAACGGGACGGAAATTCCAATGAGCAGTTCTTC	-	TRBJ2-1	TRBV20-1	13	few
CASSRPWDQIPLPPDYEQYF	TGTGCCAGCAGCCGCCCATGGGACCAAATCCCACTACCGCCGGACTACGAGCAGTACTTC	-	TRBJ2-7	TRBV28	20	once
CASSLAGATNEKLFF	TGCGCCAGCAGCTTGGCAGGGGCAACTAATGAAAAACTGTTTTTT	-	TRBJ1-4	TRBV5-1	15	-